This TCR beta chain was captured in a study of blood T cells in healthy people across ages (dated by TCRdb to the mid-2010s). About the full investigation: In model experiments, template switching captured about one uniquely barcoded TCR beta cDNA molecule for every two T cells. To track age-related changes in TCR beta repertoire diversity, the study relied on deep sequencing normalized with unique cDNA molecular identifiers. The study analyzed two additional independent replicas of 1 million unique cDNA reads from the same blood draw for two donors, one aged 18 to 30 and one aged 80 or older. Donors of different ages were randomly distributed across sequencing lanes to avoid experimental bias. The donors were divided into four age groups: young (average around 16 years), middle-aged (around 41), aged (around 67) and long-lived (roughly 82).

Regarding this clonotype: Its recognized antigen is unknown. Nothing much larger sits one base from this clone, and base qualities are not available.

Donors were about 36 systemically healthy Caucasian individuals from Russia aged roughly 6 to 100 years. Ten milliliters of peripheral blood were drawn from each donor into EDTA-treated Vacutainer tubes. Ficoll-Paque density-gradient centrifugation was used to isolate PBMCs, with at least 7 million per sample. Total RNA was extracted from PBMCs with Trizol reagent, with at least 5.5 micrograms obtained per sample. The percentages of naive CD45RAhigh/CD27high T cells were determined by flow cytometry on a PBMC aliquot from every donor. What the work shows at the level of the full study, not this receptor alone: The percentage of naive T cells measured by flow cytometry correlated strongly with observed TCR beta diversity. As age increased, observed TCR beta diversity per million T cells dropped in a roughly linear way, and a significant reduction was already evident by age 40. Because donor CMV infection status was unknown, age-related changes in expanded clonotypes were potentially confounded. Conclusive comparison of naive and antigen-experienced compartments was prevented by the profiling of bulk unsorted PBMCs. Estimates of total diversity based on one million sequenced T cells were considered lower bounds and underestimates. The long-lived group showed more naive CD4+ T cells, fewer expanded clones and increased TCR diversity than the aged group, suggesting age selection.

Library preparation used 5' RACE. Data came from an Illumina HiSeq 2500. A second roughly 6 to 11 cycle PCR used a sample-barcoded 5' primer and a J-beta primer mix. Each TCR beta cDNA molecule received a unique molecular identifier from a template-switch 5' adaptor carrying 12 random nucleotides. Each sample yielded at least 2.5 million CDR3-containing paired-end reads. The Mint cDNA synthesis kit, primed by a TRBC-specific oligonucleotide, was used to synthesize first-strand cDNA from all RNA. Following uracil-DNA glycosylase treatment, a first 18-cycle PCR with universal primers M1SS and BC2_uni_R was performed on all cDNA. In the authors' own workflow: Each sample was normalized by randomly selecting 1 million high-quality reads, each carrying a distinct molecular identifier. Instead of being binned into consensus sequences, reads that shared molecular identifiers were thrown out. MiTCR, with a Q25 quality threshold and the strictest error-elimination algorithm, was used for CDR3 identification, clonotype clustering and error correction. A nonparametric unseen species model using Euler transformation provided a lower-bound estimate of total TCR beta diversity. TCRdb reprocessed the public reads (quality trimming at Q25 with fastp, clone calling with MiXCR) and kept in-frame beta chains. Each record represents a unique CDR3 protein, reported with the most common genes and DNA among its rows. The V and J calls here are based on TCRdb, not the publication. In all, the sample holds about 900,000 distinct CDR3 sequences, and around 68% of those were seen once. The ten largest make up about 27% of the sample.

From its cysteine to its phenylalanine, the CDR3 spans 13 amino acids. Only CDR3 DNA is held: 39 bases, read in frame from base 1. For this chain, trimming is 3 bases at the V end and 2 bases at the J end, and the number of junction bases without a gene match is 1. The germline V gene encodes CDR1 ENHRY and CDR2 SYGVKD. This clonotype was sampled from a man aged 25 to 40 in good health. The rearranged chain carries TRBV10-3 and TRBJ2-7; 7 of the junction bases match TRBD1. Sequenced: blood. At the DNA level, the sequence is TGTGCCATCAGTGAACAGGGGACCTACGAGCAGTACTTC. Its coded protein is CAISEQGTYEQYF.